What follows are 11 T cell receptor beta chains derived from one specimen sequenced in a study of cytomegalovirus exposure and HLA in healthy donors. Both 60 Vbeta primers and 13 Jbeta primers went into the PCR. Using immunoSEQ multiplex PCR, the repertoire was profiled, and TCRdb retains in-frame clones only, with some absent. This repertoire comprises tens of thousands of clones; its ten largest clones make up 3% to 4.5%. The source material was PBMCs. The receptors here all came from a man aged 40-49 years in good health and CMV-seronegative.

This chain uses TRBV4-3 with TRBJ2-2, with D uncertain. The CDR3 runs 15 residues. V was pared by 1 base and J by 1 base, with 7 bases between. Looked up from germline, CDR1 is LGHNA and CDR2 is YSLEER. CDR3 loop: CASSQVFRNTGELFF. CDR3 bases: TGCGCCAGCAGCCAAGTCTTTAGGAACACCGGGGAGCTGTTTTTT.

V usage is TRBV6-4 and J usage is TRBJ2-3; maybe TRBD2 (6 bases). The V end lost 0 bases, the J end lost 1 base, and 11 bases lay between the germline ends. CDR3 length: 16 residues. Germline assignment: CDR1 MRHNA and CDR2 SNTAGT. CDR3 in amino acids: CASSDSAGLGTDTQYF. In nucleotides, the CDR3 is TGTGCCAGCAGTGACTCTGCGGGGCTGGGCACAGATACGCAGTATTTT.

The V gene is TRBV9, the J gene TRBJ2-2; D not resolved. Trimming left V 0 bases short and J 2 bases short, with 8 bases between. This CDR3 contains 15 residues. The germline gives CDR1 SGDLS, CDR2 YYNGEE. CDR3 sequence (DNA): TGTGCCAGCAGCGTAGATCAGGCAAACACCGGGGAGCTGTTTTTT. Its translation: CASSVDQANTGELFF.

This sequence joins TRBV18 and TRBJ1-5, with 10 bases lining up with TRBD1. CDR3 size: 15 residues. The germline gives CDR1 KGHSH, CDR2 LQKENI. Trimming removed 3 bases from V and 7 bases from J; junction bases left unmatched: 6. The CDR3 spells CASSPGTGARQPQHF. The CDR3 bases are TGTGCCAGCTCACCCGGGACAGGGGCGCGGCAGCCCCAGCATTTT.

The chain carries TRBV5-1 and TRBJ2-7; D is undetermined. CDR3 size: 14 residues. Between the trimmed V and J ends, which lost 0 bases and 2 bases, there was a span of 9 bases. The V gene's germline CDR1 is SGHRS and CDR2 YFSETQ. CDR3: CASSLDWSAYEQYF. The CDR3 coding sequence is TGCGCCAGCAGCTTGGACTGGAGCGCCTACGAGCAGTACTTC.

The chain links TRBV4-3 to TRBJ2-3; maybe TRBD1 (6 bases). The CDR3 totals 15 residues. The ends were cut back, 1 base at V and 4 bases at J, with 12 bases in the middle. The germline V gene encodes CDR1 LGHNA and CDR2 YSLEER. CDR3 protein: CASSQALGAADTQYF. CDR3 in DNA: TGCGCCAGCAGCCAAGCTTTGGGGGCGGCAGATACGCAGTATTTT.

The chain links TRBV10-3 to TRBJ1-2, with 7 bases identical to TRBD1. Germline CDR1 reads ENHRY; CDR2 reads SYGVKD. The CDR3 runs to 16 residues. The ends lost 0 bases at V and 1 base at J; junction bases unmatched: 5. CDR3 nucleotides: TGTGCCATCAGTGAGTCGAACAGGGGTTTTAACTATGGCTACACCTTC. Its translation is CAISESNRGFNYGYTF.

The rearrangement joins TRBV5-1 to TRBJ1-1; 7 bases match TRBD1. The junction had 11 bases not matched to a gene; V was cut back by 0 bases and J by 0 bases. The CDR3 runs 18 residues. In germline, CDR1 is SGHRS, CDR2 YFSETQ. The DNA for the CDR3 is TGCGCCAGCAGCTTGGGGCCCGGACAGGCCGATATGAACACTGAAGCTTTCTTT. The encoded protein is CASSLGPGQADMNTEAFF. Supplemented by reference TRBV5-1 and TRBJ1-1, the full variable domain reads KAGVTQTPRYLIKTRGQQVTLSCSPISGHRSVSWYQQTPGQGLQFLFEYFSETQRNKGNFPGRFSGRQFSNSRSEMNVSTLELGDSALYLCASSLGPGQADMNTEAFFGQGTRLTVV.

This sequence joins TRBV7-2 and TRBJ1-5; maybe TRBD1 (6 bases). Germline V CDR1 and CDR2: SGHTA, FQGNSA. The CDR3 has 13 amino acids. V lost 5 bases and J lost 3, with 8 bases in between. The CDR3, as DNA: TGTGCCAGCAGCGCAGGGGTCAATCAGCCCCAGCATTTT. This codes for CASSAGVNQPQHF.

V is TRBV30 and J is TRBJ1-5; 9 bases are a match to TRBD1. Germline V gives CDR1 GTSNPN, CDR2 SVGIG (reference sequence). The CDR3 contains 12 residues. V lost 5 bases to trimming and J lost 4 bases; unmatched junction nucleotides: 0. The CDR3 sequence: CAWDRGNQPQHF. CDR3 coding DNA: TGTGCCTGGGACAGGGGGAATCAGCCCCAGCATTTT.

The chain combines TRBV9 with TRBJ2-7, with a tentative D call TRBD2 (6 bases). The CDR3 extends over 15 amino acids. V was trimmed by 0 bases and J by 0 bases, leaving 10 bases between them. Germline loops: CDR1 SGDLS, CDR2 YYNGEE. The CDR3 loop reads CASSVEWGDSYEQYF. The CDR3 DNA is TGTGCCAGCAGCGTAGAGTGGGGGGACTCCTACGAGCAGTACTTC.